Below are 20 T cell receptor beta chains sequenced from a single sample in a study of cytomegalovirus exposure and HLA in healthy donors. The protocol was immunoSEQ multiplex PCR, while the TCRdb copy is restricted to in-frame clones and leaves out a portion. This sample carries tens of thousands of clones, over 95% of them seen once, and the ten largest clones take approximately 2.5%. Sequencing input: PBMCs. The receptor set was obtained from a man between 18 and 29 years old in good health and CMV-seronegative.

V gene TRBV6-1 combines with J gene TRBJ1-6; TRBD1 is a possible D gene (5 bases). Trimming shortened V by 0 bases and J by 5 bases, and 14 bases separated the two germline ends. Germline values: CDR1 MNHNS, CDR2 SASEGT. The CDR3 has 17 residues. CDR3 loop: CASSEAPWTRNNSPLHF. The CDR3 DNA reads TGTGCCAGCAGTGAAGCCCCCTGGACAAGGAATAATTCACCCCTCCACTTT.

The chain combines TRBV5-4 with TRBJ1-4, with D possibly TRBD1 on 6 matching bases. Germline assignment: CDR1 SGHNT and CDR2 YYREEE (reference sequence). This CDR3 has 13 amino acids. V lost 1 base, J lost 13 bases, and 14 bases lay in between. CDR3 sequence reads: CASSLTIQGALFF. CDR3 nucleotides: TGTGCCAGCAGCTTGACCATACAGGGTGCACTGTTTTTT.

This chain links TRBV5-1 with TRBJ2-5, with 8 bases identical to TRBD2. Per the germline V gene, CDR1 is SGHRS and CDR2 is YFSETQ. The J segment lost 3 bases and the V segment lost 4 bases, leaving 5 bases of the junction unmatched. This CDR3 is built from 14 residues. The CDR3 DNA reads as TGCGCCAGCAGCCCGGCGGGGGGCGAAGAGACCCAGTACTTC. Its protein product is CASSPAGGEETQYF.

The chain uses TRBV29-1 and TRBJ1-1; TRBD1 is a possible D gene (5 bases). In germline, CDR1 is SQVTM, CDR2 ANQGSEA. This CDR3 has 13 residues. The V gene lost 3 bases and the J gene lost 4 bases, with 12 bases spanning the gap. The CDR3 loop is CSVESREGTEAFF. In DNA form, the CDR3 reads TGCAGCGTTGAGTCCAGGGAAGGCACTGAAGCTTTCTTT.

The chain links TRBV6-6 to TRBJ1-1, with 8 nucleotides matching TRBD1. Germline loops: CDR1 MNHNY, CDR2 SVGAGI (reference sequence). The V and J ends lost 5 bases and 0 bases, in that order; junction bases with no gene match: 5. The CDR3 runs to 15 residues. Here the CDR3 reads CASSVRQGMNTEAFF. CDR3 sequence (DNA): TGTGCCAGCAGTGTTAGACAGGGGATGAACACTGAAGCTTTCTTT.

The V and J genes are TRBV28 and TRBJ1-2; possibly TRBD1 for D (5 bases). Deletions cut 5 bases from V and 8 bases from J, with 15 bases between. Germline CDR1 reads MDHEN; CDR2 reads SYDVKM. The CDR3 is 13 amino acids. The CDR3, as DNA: TGTGCCAGCAGTCTGGTTGGGGCGAAGGGCTACACCTTC. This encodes CASSLVGAKGYTF.

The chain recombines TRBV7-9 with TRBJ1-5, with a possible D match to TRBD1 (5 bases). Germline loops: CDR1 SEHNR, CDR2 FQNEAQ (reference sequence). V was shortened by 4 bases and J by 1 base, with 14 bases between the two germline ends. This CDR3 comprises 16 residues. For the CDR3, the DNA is TGTGCCAGCAGCTCAACCCAGGGTGGAAGCAATCAGCCCCAGCATTTT. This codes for CASSSTQGGSNQPQHF.

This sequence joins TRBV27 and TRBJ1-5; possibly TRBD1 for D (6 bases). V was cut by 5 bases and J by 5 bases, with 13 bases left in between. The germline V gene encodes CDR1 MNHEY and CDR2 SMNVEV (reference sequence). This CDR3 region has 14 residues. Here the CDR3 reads CASSPEGGYQPQHF. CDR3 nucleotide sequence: TGTGCCAGCAGTCCCGAGGGGGGGTATCAGCCCCAGCATTTT.

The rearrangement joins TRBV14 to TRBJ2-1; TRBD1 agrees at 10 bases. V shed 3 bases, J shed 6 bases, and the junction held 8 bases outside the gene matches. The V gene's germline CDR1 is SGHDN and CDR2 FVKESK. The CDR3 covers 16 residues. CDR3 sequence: CASSHAGTGAINEQFF. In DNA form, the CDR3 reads TGTGCCAGCAGCCATGCCGGGACAGGGGCGATCAATGAGCAGTTCTTC.

CDR3 in DNA: TGTGCCAGCAGCTTTCAGGGGAATACGCAGTATTTT. It yields the protein CASSFQGNTQYF. This sequence joins TRBV7-9 and TRBJ2-3, with D possibly matching TRBD1 (6 bases). V lost 3 bases and J lost 7, with 8 bases in between. This CDR3 comprises 12 residues. Germline CDR1 reads SEHNR; CDR2 reads FQNEAQ (reference sequence). Full variable domain (outside the CDR3, taken from reference TRBV7-9 and TRBJ2-3): DTGVSQNPRHKITKRGQNVTFRCDPISEHNRLYWYRQTLGQGPEFLTYFQNEAQLEKSRLLSDRFSAERPKGSFSTLEIQRTEQGDSAMYLCASSFQGNTQYFGPGTRLTVL.

CDR3 in DNA: TGTGCCAGCAGCTTGGGACAGGGGAATTCACCCCTCCACTTT. Its protein is CASSLGQGNSPLHF. The V gene is TRBV5-8, the J gene TRBJ1-6; 8 nucleotides match TRBD1. Trimming cost V 0 bases and J 7 bases; bases outside gene matches: 0. From germline, CDR1 is SGHTS and CDR2 YDEGEE. The CDR3 consists of 14 residues.

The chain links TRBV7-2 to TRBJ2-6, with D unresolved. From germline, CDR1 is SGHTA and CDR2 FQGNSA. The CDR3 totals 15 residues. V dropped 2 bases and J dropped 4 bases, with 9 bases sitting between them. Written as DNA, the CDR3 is TGTGCCAGCAGCTTATCCGGGTACGGGGCCAACGTCCTGACTTTC. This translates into CASSLSGYGANVLTF.

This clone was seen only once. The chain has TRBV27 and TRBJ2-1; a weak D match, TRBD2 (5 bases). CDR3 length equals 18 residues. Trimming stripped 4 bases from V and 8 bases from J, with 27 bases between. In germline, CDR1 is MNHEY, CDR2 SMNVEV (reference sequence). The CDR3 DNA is TGTGCCAGCAGTTGGTATCAGAGGGTCCAAAGCCCGGGCGATGAGCAGTTCTTC. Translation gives CASSWYQRVQSPGDEQFF.

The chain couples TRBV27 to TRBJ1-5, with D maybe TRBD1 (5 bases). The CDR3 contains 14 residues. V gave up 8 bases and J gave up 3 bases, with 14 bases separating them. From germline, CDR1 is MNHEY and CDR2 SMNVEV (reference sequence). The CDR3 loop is CASRETATNQPQHF. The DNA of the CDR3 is TGTGCCAGCCGGGAGACAGCCACCAATCAGCCCCAGCATTTT.

CDR3 residues: CSVEDETGGYPSYGYTF. The CDR3 nucleotides are TGCAGCGTTGAAGACGAAACAGGGGGATACCCAAGTTATGGCTACACCTTC. The J gene is TRBJ1-2, the V gene TRBV29-1; 8 bases are shared with TRBD1. This CDR3 is 17 amino acids long. Trimming took 0 bases from V and 5 from J; bases not matched to a gene: 14. The V gene's germline CDR1 is SQVTM and CDR2 ANQGSEA.

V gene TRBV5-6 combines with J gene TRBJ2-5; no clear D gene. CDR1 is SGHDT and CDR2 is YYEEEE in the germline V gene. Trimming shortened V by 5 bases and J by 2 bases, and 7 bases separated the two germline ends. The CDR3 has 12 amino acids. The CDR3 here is CASSSRQETQYF. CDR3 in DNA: TGTGCCAGCAGTTCTAGGCAAGAGACCCAGTACTTC.

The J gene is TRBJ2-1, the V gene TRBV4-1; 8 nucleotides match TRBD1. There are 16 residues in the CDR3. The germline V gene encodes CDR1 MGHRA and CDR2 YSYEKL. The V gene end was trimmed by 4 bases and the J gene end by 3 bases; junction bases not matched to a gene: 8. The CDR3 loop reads CASSPPLDRDYNEQFF. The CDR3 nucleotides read TGCGCCAGCAGCCCCCCCCTGGACAGGGACTACAATGAGCAGTTCTTC.

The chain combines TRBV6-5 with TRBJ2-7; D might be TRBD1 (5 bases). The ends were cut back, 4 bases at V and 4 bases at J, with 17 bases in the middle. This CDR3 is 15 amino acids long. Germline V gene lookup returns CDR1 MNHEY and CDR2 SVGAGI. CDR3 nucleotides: TGTGCCAGCAGTTCTCTCGGCCAGGGATCGTACGAGCAGTACTTC. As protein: CASSSLGQGSYEQYF.

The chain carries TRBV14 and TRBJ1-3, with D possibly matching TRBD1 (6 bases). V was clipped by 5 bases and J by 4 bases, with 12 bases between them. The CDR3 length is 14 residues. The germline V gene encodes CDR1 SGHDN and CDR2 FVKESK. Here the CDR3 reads CASSRGQLGNTIYF. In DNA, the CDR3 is TGTGCCAGCAGCAGAGGACAGCTAGGAAACACCATATATTTT.

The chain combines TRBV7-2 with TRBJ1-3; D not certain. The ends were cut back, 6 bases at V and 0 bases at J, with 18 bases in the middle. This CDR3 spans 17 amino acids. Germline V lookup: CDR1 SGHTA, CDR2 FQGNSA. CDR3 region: CASRVPGGAISGNTIYF. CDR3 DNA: TGTGCCAGCAGAGTCCCTGGCGGAGCCATCTCTGGAAACACCATATATTTT.